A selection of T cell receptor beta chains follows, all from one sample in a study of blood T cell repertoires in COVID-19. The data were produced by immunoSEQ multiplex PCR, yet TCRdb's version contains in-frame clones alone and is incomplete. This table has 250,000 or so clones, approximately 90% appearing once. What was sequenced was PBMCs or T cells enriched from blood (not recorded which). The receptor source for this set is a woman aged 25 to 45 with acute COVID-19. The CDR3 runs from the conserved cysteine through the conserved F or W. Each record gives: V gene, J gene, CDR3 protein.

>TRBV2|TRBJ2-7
CASSVNAGLTEQYF
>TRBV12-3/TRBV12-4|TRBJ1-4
CASSFSRRKKLFF
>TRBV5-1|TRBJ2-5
CASSGEDQETQYF
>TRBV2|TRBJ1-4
CASSRQGAIEKLFF
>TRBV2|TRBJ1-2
CASSVISGGSGGYTF
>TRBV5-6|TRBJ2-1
CASSLSRPGEQFF
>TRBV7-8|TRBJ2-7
CASSLAGVGAGEQYF
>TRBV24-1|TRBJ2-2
CATSDDRGQYTGELFF
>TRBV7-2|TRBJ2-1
CASSKGQDDEQFF
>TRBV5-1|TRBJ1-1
CASSLASQNTEAFF
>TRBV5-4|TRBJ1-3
CASSLAQGGGNTIYF